This paragraph reports one T cell receptor (beta chain). Its antigen is not identified. The sample comes from a study of OX40 agonist ivuxolimab in advanced cancers. Looking at the study overall: The study reported partial responses in three patients: one hepatocellular carcinoma, two cutaneous melanoma.

TCRdb's table, derived via immunoSEQ multiplex PCR, lists solely in-frame clones and lacks some. Here the sample spans about 29,000 clones, around 90% being singletons. Findings and limits, study-wide: Partly responding patients at 0.1-3.0 mg/kg showed some of the smallest clonal expansion. Doses of 0.1 to 3.0 mg/kg were accompanied by clonal expansion of CD4+ and CD8+ blood T cells by week 6.

CDR1 is MNHNS and CDR2 is SASEGT in the germline V gene. The CDR3 spans 14 residues. V lost 5 bases and J 5 bases, leaving 12 bases between the germline ends. This TCR came from an adult with an advanced solid tumor such as melanoma, head and neck, liver or kidney cancer. The sequenced sample was CD4+ or CD8+ T cells sorted from blood, obtained in a trial of the OX40 agonist ivuxolimab. The gene calls are TRBV6-1 and TRBJ2-2; D remains unclear. CDR3 region: CASSPRLVTGELFF. CDR3 bases: TGTGCCAGCAGTCCGAGGCTAGTGACCGGGGAGCTGTTTTTT.